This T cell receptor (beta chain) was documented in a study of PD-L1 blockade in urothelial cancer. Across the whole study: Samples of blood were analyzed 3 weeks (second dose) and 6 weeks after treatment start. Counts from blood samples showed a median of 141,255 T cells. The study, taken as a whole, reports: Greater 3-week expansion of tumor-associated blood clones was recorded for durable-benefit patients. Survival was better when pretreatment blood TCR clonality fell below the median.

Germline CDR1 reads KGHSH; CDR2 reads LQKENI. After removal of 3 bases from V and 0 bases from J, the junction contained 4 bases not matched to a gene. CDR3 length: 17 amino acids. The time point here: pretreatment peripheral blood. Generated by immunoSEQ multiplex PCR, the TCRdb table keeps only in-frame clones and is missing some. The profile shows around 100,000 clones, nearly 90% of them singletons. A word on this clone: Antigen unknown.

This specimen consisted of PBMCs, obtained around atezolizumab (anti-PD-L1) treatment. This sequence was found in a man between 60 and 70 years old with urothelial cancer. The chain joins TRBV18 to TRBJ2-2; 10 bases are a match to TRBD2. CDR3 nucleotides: TGTGCCAGCTCACCTCAACTAGCGGGGCCGAACACCGGGGAGCTGTTTTTT. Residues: CASSPQLAGPNTGELFF.